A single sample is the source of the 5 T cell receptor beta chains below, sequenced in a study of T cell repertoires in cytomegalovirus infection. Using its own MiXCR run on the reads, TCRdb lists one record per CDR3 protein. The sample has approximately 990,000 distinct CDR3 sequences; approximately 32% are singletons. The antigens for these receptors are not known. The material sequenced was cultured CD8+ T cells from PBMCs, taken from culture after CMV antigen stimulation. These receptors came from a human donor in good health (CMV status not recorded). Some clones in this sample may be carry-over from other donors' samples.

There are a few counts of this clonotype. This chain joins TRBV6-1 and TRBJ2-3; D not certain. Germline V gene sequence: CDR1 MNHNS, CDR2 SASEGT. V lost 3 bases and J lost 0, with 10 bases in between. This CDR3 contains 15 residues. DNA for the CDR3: TGTGCCAGCAGTGAGAGAGTCCTCAGCACAGATACGCAGTATTTT. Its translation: CASSERVLSTDTQYF.

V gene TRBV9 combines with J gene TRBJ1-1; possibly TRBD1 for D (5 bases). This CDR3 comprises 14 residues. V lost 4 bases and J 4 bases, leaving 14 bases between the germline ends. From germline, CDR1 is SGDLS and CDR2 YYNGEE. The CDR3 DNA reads TGTGCCAGCAGCCCCGGGGGGGTAGGCACTGAAGCTTTCTTT. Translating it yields CASSPGGVGTEAFF.

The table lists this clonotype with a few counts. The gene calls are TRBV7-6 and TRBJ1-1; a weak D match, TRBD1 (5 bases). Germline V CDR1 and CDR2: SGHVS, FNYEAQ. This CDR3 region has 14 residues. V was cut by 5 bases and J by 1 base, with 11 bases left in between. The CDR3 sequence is CASSQTDPNTEAFF. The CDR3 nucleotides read TGTGCCAGCAGCCAGACAGACCCGAACACTGAAGCTTTCTTT.

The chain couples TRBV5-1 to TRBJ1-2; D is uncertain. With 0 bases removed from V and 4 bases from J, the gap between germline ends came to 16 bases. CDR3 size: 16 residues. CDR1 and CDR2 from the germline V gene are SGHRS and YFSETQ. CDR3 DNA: TGCGCCAGCAGCTTGGCCGGAGACGGTCTCGTCTATGGCTACACCTTC. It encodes CASSLAGDGLVYGYTF. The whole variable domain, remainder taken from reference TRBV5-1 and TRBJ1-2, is KAGVTQTPRYLIKTRGQQVTLSCSPISGHRSVSWYQQTPGQGLQFLFEYFSETQRNKGNFPGRFSGRQFSNSRSEMNVSTLELGDSALYLCASSLAGDGLVYGYTFGSGTRLTVV.

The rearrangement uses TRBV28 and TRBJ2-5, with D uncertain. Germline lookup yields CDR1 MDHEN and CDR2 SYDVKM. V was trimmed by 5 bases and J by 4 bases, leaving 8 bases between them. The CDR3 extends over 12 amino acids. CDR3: CASSEEGETQYF. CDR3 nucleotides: TGTGCCAGCAGTGAGGAAGGAGAGACCCAGTACTTC.